This T cell receptor beta chain originates from a study of T cells in Graves' hyperthyroidism and ophthalmopathy. About the study: Peripheral blood samples were taken at initial diagnosis, prior to any treatment. Study results and limitations: Most thyroid clonotypes expanded above 0.001 were also detected in blood.

About this clonotype itself: Antigen unknown.

Per germline, CDR1 MNHNS and CDR2 SASEGT. With V trimmed by 7 bases and J by 7 bases, 13 bases remained unmatched. The CDR3 consists of 17 residues. The definition of stable Graves' hyperthyroidism was no ophthalmopathy progression within 18 months. Template material for amplifying TCR beta CDR3 regions consisted of RNA transcripts. The TCR CDR3 was amplified in a first-round RT-PCR using the HTBI primer set. Each CDR3 protein is one row after TCRdb ran MiXCR on the multiplex PCR reads. The table includes around 200,000 distinct CDR3 sequences, around 17% detected once. The sequence was collected from a man aged 35 to 55 with Graves' hyperthyroidism. The chain uses TRBV6-1 and TRBJ1-6; 10 bases are a match to TRBD1. Material: blood. CDR3 sequence reads: CASTVPRQGAKNSPLHF. In DNA form, the CDR3 reads TGTGCCAGCACCGTACCCCGACAGGGGGCGAAAAATTCACCCCTCCACTTT.